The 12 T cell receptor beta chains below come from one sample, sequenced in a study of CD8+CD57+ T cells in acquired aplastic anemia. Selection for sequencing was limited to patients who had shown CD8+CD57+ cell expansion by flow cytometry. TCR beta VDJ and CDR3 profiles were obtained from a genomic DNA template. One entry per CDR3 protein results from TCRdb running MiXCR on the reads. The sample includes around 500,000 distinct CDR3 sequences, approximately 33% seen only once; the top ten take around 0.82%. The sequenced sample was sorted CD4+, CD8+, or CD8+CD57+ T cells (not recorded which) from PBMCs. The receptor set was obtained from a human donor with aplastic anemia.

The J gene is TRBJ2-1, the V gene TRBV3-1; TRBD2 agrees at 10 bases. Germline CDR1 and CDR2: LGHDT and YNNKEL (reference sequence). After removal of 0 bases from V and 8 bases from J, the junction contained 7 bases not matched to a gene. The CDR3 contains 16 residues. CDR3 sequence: CASSQDPSGSSDEQFF. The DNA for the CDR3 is TGTGCCAGCAGCCAAGATCCTAGCGGGAGTTCGGATGAGCAGTTCTTC.

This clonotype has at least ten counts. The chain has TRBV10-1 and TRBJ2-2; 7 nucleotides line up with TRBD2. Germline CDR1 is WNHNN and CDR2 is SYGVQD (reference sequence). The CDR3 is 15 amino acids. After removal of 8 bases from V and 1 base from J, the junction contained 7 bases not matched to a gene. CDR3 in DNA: TGCGCCAGCCGGGGGGACGGAGAGAACACCGGGGAGCTGTTTTTT. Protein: CASRGDGENTGELFF.

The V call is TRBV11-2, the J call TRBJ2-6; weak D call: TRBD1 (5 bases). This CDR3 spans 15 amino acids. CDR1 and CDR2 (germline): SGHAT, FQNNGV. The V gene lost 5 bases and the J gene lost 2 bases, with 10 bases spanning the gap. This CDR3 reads CASSGQGTGANVLTF. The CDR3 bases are TGTGCCAGCAGCGGGCAGGGCACTGGGGCCAACGTCCTGACTTTC.

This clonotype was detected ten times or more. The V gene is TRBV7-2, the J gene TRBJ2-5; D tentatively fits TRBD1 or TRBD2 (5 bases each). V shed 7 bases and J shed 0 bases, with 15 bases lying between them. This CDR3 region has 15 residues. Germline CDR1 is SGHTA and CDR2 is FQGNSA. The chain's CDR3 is CASNLLGVNQETQYF. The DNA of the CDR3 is TGTGCCAGCAACCTGCTGGGGGTCAACCAAGAGACCCAGTACTTC. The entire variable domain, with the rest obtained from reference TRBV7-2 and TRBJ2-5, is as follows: GAGVSQSPSNKVTEKGKDVELRCDPISGHTALYWYRQSLGQGLEFLIYFQGNSAPDKSGLPSDRFSAERTGGSVSTLTIQRTQQEDSAVYLCASNLLGVNQETQYFGPGTRLLVL.

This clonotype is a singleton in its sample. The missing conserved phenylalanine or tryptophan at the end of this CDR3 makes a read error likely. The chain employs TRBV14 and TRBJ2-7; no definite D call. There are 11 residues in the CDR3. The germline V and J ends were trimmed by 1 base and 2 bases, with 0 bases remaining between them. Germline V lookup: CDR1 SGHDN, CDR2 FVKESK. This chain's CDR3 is CASSQAYEQYL. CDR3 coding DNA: TGTGCCAGCAGCCAAGCCTACGAGCAGTACTTA.

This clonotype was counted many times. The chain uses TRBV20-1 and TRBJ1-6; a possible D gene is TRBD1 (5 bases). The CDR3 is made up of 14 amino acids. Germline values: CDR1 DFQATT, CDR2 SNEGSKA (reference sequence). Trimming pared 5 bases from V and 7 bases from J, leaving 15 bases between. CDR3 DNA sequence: TGCAGTGCTCACAGGACGTCCTCGAATTCACCCCTCCACTTT. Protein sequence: CSAHRTSSNSPLHF.

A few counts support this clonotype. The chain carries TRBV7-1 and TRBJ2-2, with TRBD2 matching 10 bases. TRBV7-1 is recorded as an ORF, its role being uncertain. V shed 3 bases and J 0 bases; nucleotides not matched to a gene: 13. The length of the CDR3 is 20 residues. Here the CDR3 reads CASSSFPLSSGGANTGELFF. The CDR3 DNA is TGTGCCAGCAGCTCCTTCCCCTTATCTAGCGGGGGCGCGAACACCGGGGAGCTGTTTTTT.

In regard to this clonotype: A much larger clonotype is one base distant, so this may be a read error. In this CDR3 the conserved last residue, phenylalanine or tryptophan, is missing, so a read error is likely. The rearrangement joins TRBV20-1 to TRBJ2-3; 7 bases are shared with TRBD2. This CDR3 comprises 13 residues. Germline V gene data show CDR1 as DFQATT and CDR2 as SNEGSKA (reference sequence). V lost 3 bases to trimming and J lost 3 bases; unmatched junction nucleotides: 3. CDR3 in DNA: TGCAGTGCTAGCGGGAGGCTAACAGATACGCAGTATTCT. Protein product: CSASGRLTDTQYS.

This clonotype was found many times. CDR3 in DNA: TGCAGTGCTCCTCTTACTAGAACGGCCGAGCAGTACTTC. Its protein is CSAPLTRTAEQYF. V gene TRBV20-1 combines with J gene TRBJ2-7; a possible D gene is TRBD2 (5 bases). This CDR3 comprises 13 residues. The germline V gene encodes CDR1 DFQATT and CDR2 SNEGSKA (reference sequence). V lost 5 bases, J lost 6 bases, and 17 bases lay in between.

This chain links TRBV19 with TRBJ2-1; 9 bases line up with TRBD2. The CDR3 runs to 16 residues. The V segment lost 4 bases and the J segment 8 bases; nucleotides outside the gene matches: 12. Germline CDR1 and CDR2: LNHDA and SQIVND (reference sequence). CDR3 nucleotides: TGTGCCAGTAGTACCCCGAGGAGCGGGAGGTCCCATGAGCAGTTCTTC. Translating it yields CASSTPRSGRSHEQFF.

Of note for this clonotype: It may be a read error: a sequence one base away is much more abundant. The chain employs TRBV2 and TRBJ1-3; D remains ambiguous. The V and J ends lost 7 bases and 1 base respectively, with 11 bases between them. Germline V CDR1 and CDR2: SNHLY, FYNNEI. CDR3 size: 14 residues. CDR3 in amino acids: CASTPGISGNTIYF. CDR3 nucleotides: TGTGCCAGCACCCCCGGAATTTCTGGAAACACCATATATTTT.

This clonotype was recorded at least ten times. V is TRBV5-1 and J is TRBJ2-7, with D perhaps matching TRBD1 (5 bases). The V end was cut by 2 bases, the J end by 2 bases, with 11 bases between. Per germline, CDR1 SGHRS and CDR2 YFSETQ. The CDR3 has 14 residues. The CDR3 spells CASSLVSGTYEQYF. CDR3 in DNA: TGCGCCAGCAGCTTAGTCTCAGGGACCTACGAGCAGTACTTC.